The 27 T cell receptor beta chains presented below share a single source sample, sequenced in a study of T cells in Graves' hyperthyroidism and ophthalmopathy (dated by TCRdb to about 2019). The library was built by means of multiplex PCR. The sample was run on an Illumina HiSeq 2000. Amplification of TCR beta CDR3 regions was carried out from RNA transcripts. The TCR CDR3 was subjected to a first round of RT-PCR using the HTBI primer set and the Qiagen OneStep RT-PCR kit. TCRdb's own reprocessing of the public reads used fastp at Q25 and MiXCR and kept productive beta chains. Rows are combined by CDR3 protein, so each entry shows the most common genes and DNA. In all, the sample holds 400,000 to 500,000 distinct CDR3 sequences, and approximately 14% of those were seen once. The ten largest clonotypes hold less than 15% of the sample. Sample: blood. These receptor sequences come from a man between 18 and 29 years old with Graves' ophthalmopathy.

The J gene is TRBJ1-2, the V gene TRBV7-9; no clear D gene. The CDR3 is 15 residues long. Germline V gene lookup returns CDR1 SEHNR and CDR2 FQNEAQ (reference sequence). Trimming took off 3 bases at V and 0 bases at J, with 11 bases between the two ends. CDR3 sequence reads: CASSFPGPANYGYTF. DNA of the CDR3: TGTGCCAGCAGCTTCCCTGGACCAGCTAACTATGGCTACACCTTC.

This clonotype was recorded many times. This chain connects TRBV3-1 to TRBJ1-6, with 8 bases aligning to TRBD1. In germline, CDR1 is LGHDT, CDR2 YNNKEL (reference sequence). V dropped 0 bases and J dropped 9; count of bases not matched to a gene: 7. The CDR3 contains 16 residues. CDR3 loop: CASSQDSAGGFSPLHF. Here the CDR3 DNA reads TGTGCCAGCAGCCAAGACTCGGCAGGGGGCTTTTCACCCCTCCACTTT.

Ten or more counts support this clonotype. Here the CDR3 DNA reads TGTGCCAGCTCCACAGGGCGCACAGATACGCAGTATTTT. Translated, it gives CASSTGRTDTQYF. This rearrangement joins TRBV18 to TRBJ2-3; tentative D call: TRBD1 (6 bases). V lost 6 bases, J lost 1 base, and 8 bases lay in between. The V gene's germline CDR1 is KGHSH and CDR2 LQKENI. The CDR3 has 13 amino acids.

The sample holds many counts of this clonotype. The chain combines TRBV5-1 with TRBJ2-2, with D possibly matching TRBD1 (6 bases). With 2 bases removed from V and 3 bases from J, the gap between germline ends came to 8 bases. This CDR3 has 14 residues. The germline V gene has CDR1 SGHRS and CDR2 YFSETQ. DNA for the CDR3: TGCGCCAGCAGCTTACAGGGACACACCGGGGAGCTGTTTTTT. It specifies CASSLQGHTGELFF.

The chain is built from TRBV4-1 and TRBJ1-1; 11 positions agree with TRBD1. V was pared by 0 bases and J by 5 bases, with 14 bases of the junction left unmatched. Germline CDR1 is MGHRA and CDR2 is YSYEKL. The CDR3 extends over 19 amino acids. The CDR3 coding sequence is TGCGCCAGCAGCCAAGATCCCCCGGGGACAGGGGGAGGACTAACTGAAGCTTTCTTT. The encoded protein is CASSQDPPGTGGGLTEAFF.

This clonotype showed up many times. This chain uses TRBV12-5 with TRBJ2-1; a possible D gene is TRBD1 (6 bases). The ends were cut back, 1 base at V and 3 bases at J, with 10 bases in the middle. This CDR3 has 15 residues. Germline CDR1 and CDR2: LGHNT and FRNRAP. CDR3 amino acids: CASGLAPDSYNEQFF. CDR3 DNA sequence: TGTGCTAGTGGTTTGGCCCCGGACAGCTACAATGAGCAGTTCTTC.

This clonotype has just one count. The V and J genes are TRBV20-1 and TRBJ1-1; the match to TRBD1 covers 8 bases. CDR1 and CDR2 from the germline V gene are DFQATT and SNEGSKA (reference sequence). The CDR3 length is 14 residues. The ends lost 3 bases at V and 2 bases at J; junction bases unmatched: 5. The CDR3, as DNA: TGCAGTGCTAGGCCGGGACAGGATAACACTGAAGCTTTCTTT. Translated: CSARPGQDNTEAFF.

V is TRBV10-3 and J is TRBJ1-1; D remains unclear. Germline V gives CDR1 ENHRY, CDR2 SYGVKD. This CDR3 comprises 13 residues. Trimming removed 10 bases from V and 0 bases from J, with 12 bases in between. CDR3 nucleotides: TGTGCCACTAAGGCAGACATGAACACTGAAGCTTTCTTT. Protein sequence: CATKADMNTEAFF.

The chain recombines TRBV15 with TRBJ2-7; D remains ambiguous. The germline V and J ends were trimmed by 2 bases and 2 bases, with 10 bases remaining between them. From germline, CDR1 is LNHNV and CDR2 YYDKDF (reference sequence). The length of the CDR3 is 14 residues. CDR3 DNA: TGTGCCACCAGCAGACATACTACAACCTACGAGCAGTACTTC. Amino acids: CATSRHTTTYEQYF.

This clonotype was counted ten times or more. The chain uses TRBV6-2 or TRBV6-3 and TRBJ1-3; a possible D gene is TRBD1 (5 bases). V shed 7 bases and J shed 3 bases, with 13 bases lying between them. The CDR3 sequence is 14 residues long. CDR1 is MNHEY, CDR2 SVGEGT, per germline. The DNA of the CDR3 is TGTGCCAGCATCCCCCAGGGCTTTGGAAACACCATATATTTT. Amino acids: CASIPQGFGNTIYF.

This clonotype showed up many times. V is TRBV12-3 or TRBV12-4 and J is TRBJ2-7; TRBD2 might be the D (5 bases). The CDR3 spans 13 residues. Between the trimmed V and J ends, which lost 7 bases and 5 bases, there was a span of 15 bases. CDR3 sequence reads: CASTTNPEDEQYF. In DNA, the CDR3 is TGTGCCAGCACAACAAACCCGGAGGACGAGCAGTACTTC.

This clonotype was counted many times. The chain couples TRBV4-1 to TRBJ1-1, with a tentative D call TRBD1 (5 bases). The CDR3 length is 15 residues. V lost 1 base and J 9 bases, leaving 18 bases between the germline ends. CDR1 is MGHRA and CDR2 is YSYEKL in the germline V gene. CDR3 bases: TGCGCCAGCAGCCAAGTAGTGGGGCACGACCCCCAAGCTTTCTTT. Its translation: CASSQVVGHDPQAFF.

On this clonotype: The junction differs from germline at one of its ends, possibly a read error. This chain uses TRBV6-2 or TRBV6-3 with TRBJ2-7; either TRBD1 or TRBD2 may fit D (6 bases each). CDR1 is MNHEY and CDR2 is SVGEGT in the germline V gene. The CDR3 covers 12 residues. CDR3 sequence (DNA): TGTGCCTGCAGTTACGGGGGCTCCGAGCAGTACTTC. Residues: CACSYGGSEQYF.

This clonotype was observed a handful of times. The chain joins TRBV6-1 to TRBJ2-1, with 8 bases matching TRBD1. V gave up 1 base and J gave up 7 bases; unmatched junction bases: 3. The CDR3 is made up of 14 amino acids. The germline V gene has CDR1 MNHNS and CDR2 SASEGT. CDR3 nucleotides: TGTGCCAGCAGTGAAGTGGACAGGGATAATGAGCAGTTCTTC. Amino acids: CASSEVDRDNEQFF.

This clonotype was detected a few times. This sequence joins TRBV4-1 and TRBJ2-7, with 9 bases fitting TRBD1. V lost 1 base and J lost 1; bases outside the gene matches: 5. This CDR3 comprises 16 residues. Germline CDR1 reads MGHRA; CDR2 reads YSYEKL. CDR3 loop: CASSQVSGTGSYEQYF. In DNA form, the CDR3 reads TGCGCCAGCAGCCAAGTAAGTGGGACAGGGTCCTACGAGCAGTACTTC.

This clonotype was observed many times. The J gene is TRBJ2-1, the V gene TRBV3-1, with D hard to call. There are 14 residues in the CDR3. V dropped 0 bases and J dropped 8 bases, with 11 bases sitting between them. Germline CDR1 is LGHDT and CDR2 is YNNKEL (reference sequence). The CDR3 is CASSQDLGFDEQFF. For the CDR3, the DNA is TGTGCCAGCAGCCAAGATCTAGGGTTTGATGAGCAGTTCTTC.

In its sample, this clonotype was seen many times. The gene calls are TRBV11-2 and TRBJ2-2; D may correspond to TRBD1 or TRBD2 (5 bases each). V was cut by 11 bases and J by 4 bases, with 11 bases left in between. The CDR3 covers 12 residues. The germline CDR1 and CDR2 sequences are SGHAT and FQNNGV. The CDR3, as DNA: TGTGCCGTCGTCGGGACCACCGGGGAGCTGTTTTTT. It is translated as CAVVGTTGELFF.

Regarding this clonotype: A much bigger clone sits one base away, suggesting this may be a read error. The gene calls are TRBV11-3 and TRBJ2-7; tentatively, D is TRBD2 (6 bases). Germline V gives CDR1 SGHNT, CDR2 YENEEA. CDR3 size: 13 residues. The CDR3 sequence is CVSSPGTYNEQYF. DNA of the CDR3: TGTGTCAGCAGCCCCGGGACTTATAACGAGCAGTACTTC.

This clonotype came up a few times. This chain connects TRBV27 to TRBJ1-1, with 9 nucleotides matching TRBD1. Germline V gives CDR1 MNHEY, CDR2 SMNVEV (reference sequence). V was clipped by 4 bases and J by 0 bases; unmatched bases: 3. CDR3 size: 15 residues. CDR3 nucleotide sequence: TGTGCCAGCAGTTGGACAGGGGCCATGAACACTGAAGCTTTCTTT. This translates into CASSWTGAMNTEAFF.

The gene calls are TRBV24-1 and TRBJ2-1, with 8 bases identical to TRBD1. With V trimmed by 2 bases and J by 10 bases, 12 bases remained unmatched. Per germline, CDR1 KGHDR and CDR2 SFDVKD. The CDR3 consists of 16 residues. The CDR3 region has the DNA TGTGCCACCAGTGATTACCCGTCGACAGGGGACTGGGAGCAGTTCTTC. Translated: CATSDYPSTGDWEQFF.

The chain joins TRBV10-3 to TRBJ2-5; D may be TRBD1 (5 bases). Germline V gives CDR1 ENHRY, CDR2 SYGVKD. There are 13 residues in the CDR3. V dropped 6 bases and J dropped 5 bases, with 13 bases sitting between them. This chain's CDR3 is CAISSTRQETQYF. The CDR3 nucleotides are TGTGCCATCAGCTCGACCCGACAGGAGACCCAGTACTTC.

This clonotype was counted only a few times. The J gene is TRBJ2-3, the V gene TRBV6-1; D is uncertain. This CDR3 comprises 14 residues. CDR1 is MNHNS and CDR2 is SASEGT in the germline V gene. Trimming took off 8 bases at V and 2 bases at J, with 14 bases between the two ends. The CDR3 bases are TGTGCCAGCGCCCCCCCCGGGTACACAGATACGCAGTATTTT. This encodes CASAPPGYTDTQYF.

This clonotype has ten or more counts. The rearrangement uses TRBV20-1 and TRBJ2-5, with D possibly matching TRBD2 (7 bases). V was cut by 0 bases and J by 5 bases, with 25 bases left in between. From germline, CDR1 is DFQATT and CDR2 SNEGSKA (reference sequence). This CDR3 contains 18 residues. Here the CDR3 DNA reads TGCAGTGCTAGAGATCCGGCTAGCGGTTACAGGGTACAGGAGACCCAGTACTTC. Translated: CSARDPASGYRVQETQYF.

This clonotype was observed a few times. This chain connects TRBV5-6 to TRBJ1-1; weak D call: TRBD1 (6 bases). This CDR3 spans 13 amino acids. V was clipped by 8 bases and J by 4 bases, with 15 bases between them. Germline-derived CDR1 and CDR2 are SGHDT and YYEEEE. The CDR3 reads CASLTGGFTEAFF. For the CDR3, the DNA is TGTGCCAGTCTCACCGGGGGCTTCACTGAAGCTTTCTTT. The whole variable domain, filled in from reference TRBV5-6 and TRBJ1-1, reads DAGVTQSPTHLIKTRGQQVTLRCSPKSGHDTVSWYQQALGQGPQFIFQYYEEEERQRGNFPDRFSGHQFPNYSSELNVNALLLGDSALYLCASLTGGFTEAFFGQGTRLTVV.

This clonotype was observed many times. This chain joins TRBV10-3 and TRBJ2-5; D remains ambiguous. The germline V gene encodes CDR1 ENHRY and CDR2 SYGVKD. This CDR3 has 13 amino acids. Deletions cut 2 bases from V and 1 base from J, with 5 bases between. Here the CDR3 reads CAISETSQETQYF. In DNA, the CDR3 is TGTGCCATCAGTGAGACCTCCCAAGAGACCCAGTACTTC.

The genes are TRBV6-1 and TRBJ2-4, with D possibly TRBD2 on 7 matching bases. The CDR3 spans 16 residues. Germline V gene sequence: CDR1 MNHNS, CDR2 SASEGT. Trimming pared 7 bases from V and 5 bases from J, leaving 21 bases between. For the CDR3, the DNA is TGTGCCAGCACCCACCCCGGGGGGCGGTTCGAAAACATTCAGTACTTC. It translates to CASTHPGGRFENIQYF.

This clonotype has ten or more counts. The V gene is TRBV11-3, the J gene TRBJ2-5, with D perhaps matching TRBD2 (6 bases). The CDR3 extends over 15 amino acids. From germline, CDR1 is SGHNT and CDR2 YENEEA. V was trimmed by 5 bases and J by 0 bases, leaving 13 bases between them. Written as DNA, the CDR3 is TGTGCCAGCAGCCCGGATGGGGACTACCAAGAGACCCAGTACTTC. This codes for CASSPDGDYQETQYF.